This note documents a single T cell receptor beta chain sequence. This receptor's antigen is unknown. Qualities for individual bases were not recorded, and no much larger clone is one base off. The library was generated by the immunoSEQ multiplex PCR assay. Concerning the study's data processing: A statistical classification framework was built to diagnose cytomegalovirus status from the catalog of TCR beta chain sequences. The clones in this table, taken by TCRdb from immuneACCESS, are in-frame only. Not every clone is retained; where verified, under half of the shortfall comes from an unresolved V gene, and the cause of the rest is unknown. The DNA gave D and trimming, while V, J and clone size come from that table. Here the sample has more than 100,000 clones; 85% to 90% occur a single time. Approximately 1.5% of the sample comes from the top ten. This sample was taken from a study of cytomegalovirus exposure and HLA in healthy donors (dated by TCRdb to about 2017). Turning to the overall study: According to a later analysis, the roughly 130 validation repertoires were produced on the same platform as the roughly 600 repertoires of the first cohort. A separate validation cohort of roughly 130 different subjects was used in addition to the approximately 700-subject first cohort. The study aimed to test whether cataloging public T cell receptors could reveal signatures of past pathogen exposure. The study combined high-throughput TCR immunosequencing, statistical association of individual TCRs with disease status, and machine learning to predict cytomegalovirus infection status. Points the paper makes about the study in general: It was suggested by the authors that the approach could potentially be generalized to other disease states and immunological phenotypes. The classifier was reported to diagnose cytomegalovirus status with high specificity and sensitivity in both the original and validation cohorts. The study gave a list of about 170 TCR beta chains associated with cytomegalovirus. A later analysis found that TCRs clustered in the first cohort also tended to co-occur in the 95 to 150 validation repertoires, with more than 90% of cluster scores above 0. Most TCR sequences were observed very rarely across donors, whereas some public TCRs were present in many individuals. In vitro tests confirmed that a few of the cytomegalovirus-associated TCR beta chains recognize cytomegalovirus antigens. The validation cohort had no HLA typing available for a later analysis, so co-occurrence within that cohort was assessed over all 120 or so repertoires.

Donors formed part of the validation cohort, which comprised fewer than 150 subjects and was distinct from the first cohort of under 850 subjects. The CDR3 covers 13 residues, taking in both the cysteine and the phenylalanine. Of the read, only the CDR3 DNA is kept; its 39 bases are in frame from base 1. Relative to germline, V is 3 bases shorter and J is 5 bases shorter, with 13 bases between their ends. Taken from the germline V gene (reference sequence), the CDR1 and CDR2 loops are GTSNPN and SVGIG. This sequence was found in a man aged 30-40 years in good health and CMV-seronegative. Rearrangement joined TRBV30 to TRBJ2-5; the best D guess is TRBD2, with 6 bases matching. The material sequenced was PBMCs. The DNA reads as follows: TGTGCCTGGAGAATGGGTAGCGGTGAGACCCAGTACTTC. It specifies CAWRMGSGETQYF.